The rows below give T cell receptor beta chains drawn from one sample of a study of tumor and adjacent non-tumor tissue in lung cancer. TCRdb re-analysed the multiplex PCR reads in MiXCR, keeping a single row per CDR3 protein. The table records about 110,000 distinct CDR3 sequences, about 87% of them present only once. Source material: lung tumor tissue. The receptors shown here come from a man aged 70-80 years with non-small cell lung cancer. The CDR3 runs from the conserved cysteine through the conserved F or W. D genes are given only for firm matches. Clone sizes are given selectively: once, few, many, or a class where the clone is expanded.

>TRBV5-5|.|TRBJ2-5|.
TGTACCAGCAGCTTCGAGGAGACCCAATACTTC
CTSSFEETQYF
>TRBV5-5|.|TRBJ2-1|.
TGTGTCAGCAGCTGGGCCTTCGGGGTTAGCTCCTACAATGAGCAGTTCTTC
CVSSWAFGVSSYNEQFF
>TRBV4-3|.|TRBJ2-1|TRBD2
TGCGGCAGCAGTCAAGATGGACTAGCGGGAGGGCTTGAGCAGTTCTTC
CGSSQDGLAGGLEQFF
>TRBV2|.|TRBJ2-1|TRBD1
TGTGCCAGCAGTGCGGGACAGGTAGACAATGAGCAGTTCTTC
CASSAGQVDNEQFF
>TRBV6-1|.|TRBJ2-1|.
TGTGCCAGCAATGCTATGATAGCGGTAGGGCATAATGAGCAGTTCTTC
CASNAMIAVGHNEQFF
>TRBV28|.|TRBJ2-7|.
.
CASKLWGFGSYEQYF
>TRBV29-1|.|TRBJ1-2|.
TGCAGCGTTGAAGGAGATGACAGCCTTAAGTATGGCTACACCTTT
CSVEGDDSLKYGYTF
>TRBV7-8|.|TRBJ1-5|TRBD1
TGTGCCAGCAGCGTAGGGACAGTAAATCAGCTCCAGCATTTT
CASSVGTVNQLQHF
>TRBV12-3/TRBV12-4|.|TRBJ1-2|.
TGTGCCAGCATCCTGGGAGATGCCTACATCTTC
CASILGDAYIF
>TRBV28|many|TRBJ1-1|.
TGTGCCAGCAGTTTTCTGGAGGGCACTGAAGCTTTCTTT
CASSFLEGTEAFF
>TRBV12-3/TRBV12-4|.|TRBJ2-1|TRBD2
TGTGCCAGCAGTCTGGCGGGGGGCTTGGATGAGCAATTCTTC
CASSLAGGLDEQFF
>TRBV6-6|.|TRBJ1-5|TRBD1
TGTGCCAGCAGTTACCACCGGGACAGGGATCAGCCCAAGCATTTC
CASSYHRDRDQPKHF
>TRBV9|.|TRBJ1-1|.
TGTGCCAGCAGCGCCGGGACGGTGAACACTGAAGCTTTCTTT
CASSAGTVNTEAFF
>TRBV29-1|.|TRBJ1-6|TRBD1
TGCAGCGTTAGGGGACAGGGTAACTTACCCCTCCACTTT
CSVRGQGNLPLHF
>TRBV29-1|.|TRBJ1-1|.
TGCAGCGTTGAACAGGGGCTTGCTGGCACTGACGCTTTCTTT
CSVEQGLAGTDAFF
>TRBV12-3/TRBV12-4|.|TRBJ2-5|.
TGTGCCAGCAGTTTACCAGCGCGCGGAGAGACCCAGTACTTC
CASSLPARGETQYF
>TRBV12-3/TRBV12-4|many|TRBJ1-1|.
TGTGCCAGCAGGATCCACGATGGGAGGACTGAAGCTTTCTTT
CASRIHDGRTEAFF
>TRBV29-1|.|TRBJ1-2|.
TGTAGCGTTGTCCCCTATCGATCCTCGGGAGAGGATGGCTTCACCTTC
CSVVPYRSSGEDGFTF
>TRBV5-6|.|TRBJ2-3|.
TGTGCCAGCAGCTTGGTAGGGATTAGTGGGGGCAGCACAGATACGCAGTATTTT
CASSLVGISGGSTDTQYF
>TRBV30|.|TRBJ2-5|.
TGTGCCCGGAGTGTAAACAGGGCTGAGACCCAGTATTTC
CARSVNRAETQYF
>TRBV29-1|.|TRBJ2-7|TRBD1
TGCAGCGTTGCGGAGACAGGGTCGCCCTACGATCAGTACTTC
CSVAETGSPYDQYF
>TRBV20-1|.|TRBJ1-1|.
TGCAGTGCTAGAGCCTGGAACTTTGAAGCTTTCTTT
CSARAWNFEAFF
>TRBV12-3/TRBV12-4|.|TRBJ2-3|TRBD2
TGTGCCAGCAATGGAGGGGACGGGACTAGTGAGACAGATACGCATTATTTT
CASNGGDGTSETDTHYF
>TRBV6-1|.|TRBJ2-1|TRBD2
TGTGCCGGCAGTGCTATGATAGTGGGAGGGCATAATGAGCAGTTCTTC
CAGSAMIVGGHNEQFF
>TRBV11-1|.|TRBJ1-2|.
TGTGCCAACAGCTTATGCAGATGTGGCTACACCTTC
CANSLCRCGYTF
>TRBV19|.|TRBJ1-6|.
TGTGCCAGCCTTGGACATCAAGATTCACCCCTCCACTTT
CASLGHQDSPLHF
>TRBV6-6|.|TRBJ2-3|.
TGTGCCAACAGCTACTCGATAGGACGCACAGATACGCAGTATTTT
CANSYSIGRTDTQYF
>TRBV4-2|.|TRBJ1-2|.
TGTGCCAGCTGCCAAGACGGTACTAACTATGGCTACACATTC
CASCQDGTNYGYTF
>TRBV11-2|.|TRBJ2-7|.
TGTGCCAGCAGCGGATGGACCGAGCGCGATCAGTACTTC
CASSGWTERDQYF
>TRBV5-1|.|TRBJ2-6|.
TGCGCCAGAAGCTCTCGAATAGGGCCCTCTGGGGCCAACGTCCTGACTTTC
CARSSRIGPSGANVLTF
>TRBV5-5|.|TRBJ2-2|.
TGTGCCAACAGGTGGGACACCCCGAACACCGGGGAGCTGTTTTTT
CANRWDTPNTGELFF
>TRBV6-1|.|TRBJ2-3|.
TGTGCCAGCAGTGCCTGGTTGGCGAAGAATAGGCAGTATTTT
CASSAWLAKNRQYF
>TRBV7-9|.|TRBJ1-1|.
TGTGTCAGCAGCTTAATGAACACTGAAGCTTTCTTT
CVSSLMNTEAFF
>TRBV12-3/TRBV12-4|once|TRBJ2-7|.
TGTGCCAGCAGTTTGACGTTAGGAACAGGGTCCCACGAGCAGTACTTC
CASSLTLGTGSHEQYF
>TRBV14|many|TRBJ2-5|TRBD2
TGTGCCAGCAGCCAGCTACTAGCGGGAATAGAGACCCAGTACTTC
CASSQLLAGIETQYF
>TRBV29-1|.|TRBJ1-1|.
TGCAGCGTTGAAGGACAGGCAAGGACTGAAGCTTTCTTC
CSVEGQARTEAFF
>TRBV6-1|.|TRBJ2-6|TRBD1
TGTGCCAGCAATGAGGGGGCTGGGGCCAACGCCCTGACTTTC
CASNEGAGANALTF
>TRBV5-4|.|TRBJ2-5|.
TGCGCCAGCAGTCTTCTCGAGGTGATAACGAGAGAGACCCAGTACTTC
CASSLLEVITRETQYF
>TRBV4-1|.|TRBJ2-3|.
TGCACCAACAGAGGCACAGATACGCAGTATTTT
CTNRGTDTQYF
>TRBV7-9|.|TRBJ1-1|.
TGTGCCAGCAGCGCAGGGTCGGACTATGAAGCTTTCTTT
CASSAGSDYEAFF